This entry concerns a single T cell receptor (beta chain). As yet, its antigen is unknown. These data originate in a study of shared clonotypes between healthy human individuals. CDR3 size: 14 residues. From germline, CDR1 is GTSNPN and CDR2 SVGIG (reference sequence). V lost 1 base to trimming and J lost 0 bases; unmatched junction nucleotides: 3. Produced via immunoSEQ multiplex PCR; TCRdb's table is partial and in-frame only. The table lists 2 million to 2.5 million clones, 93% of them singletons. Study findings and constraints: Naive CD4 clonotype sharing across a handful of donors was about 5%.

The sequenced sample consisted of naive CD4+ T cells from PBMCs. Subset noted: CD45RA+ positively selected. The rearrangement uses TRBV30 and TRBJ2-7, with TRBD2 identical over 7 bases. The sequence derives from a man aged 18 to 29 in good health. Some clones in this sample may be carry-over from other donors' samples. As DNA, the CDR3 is TGTGCCTGGAGTGGGGGGGGTGGCTCCTACGAGCAGTACTTC. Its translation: CAWSGGGGSYEQYF.